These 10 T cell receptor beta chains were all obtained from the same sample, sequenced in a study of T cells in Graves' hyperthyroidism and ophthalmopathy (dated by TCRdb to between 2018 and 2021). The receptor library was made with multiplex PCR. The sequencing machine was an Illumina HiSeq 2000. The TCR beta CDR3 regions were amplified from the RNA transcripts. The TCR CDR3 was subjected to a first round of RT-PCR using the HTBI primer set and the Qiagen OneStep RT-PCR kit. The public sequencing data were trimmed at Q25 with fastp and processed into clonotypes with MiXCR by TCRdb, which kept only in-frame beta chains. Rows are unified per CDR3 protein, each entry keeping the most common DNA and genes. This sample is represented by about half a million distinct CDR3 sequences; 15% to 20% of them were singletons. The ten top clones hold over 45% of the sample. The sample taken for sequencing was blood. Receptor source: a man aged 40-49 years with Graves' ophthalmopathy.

CDR3: CSASDRGPNQPQHF. Here the CDR3 DNA reads TGCAGTGCTTCTGACAGGGGTCCCAATCAGCCCCAGCATTTT. The V and J genes are TRBV20-1 and TRBJ1-5, with 8 nucleotides matching TRBD1. CDR3 length: 14 residues. Germline trimming cut 5 bases from V and 3 bases from J; bases unmatched to any gene: 6. Germline V gene data show CDR1 as DFQATT and CDR2 as SNEGSKA (reference sequence).

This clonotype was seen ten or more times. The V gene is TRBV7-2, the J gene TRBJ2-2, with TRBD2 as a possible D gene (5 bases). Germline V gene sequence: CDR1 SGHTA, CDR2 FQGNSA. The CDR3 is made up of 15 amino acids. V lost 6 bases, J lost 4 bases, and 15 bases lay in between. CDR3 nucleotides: TGTGCCAGCAGGGTCCGGACTTCCCGCACCGGGGAGCTGTTTTTT. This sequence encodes CASRVRTSRTGELFF.

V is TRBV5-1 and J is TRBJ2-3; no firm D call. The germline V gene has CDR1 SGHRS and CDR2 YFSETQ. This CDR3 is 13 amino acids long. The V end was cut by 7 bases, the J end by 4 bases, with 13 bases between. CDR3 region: CASSVRLADTQYF. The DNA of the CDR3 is TGCGCCAGCTCAGTTAGACTGGCAGATACGCAGTATTTT.

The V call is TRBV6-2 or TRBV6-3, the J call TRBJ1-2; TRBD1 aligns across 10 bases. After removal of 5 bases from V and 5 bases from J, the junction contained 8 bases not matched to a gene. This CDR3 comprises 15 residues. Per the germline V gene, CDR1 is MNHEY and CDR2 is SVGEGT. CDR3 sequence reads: CASSDGRDRGYGYTF. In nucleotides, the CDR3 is TGTGCCAGCAGTGACGGACGGGACAGGGGATATGGCTACACCTTC.

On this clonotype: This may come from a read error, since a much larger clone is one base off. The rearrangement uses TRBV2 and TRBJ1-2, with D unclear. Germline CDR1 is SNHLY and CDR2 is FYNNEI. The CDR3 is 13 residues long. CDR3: CASRRVPRFGCTF. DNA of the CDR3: TGTGCCAGCAGGAGGGTACCGCGGTTTGGCTGCACCTTC. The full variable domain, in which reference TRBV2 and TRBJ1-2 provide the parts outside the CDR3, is EPEVTQTPSHQVTQMGQEVILRCVPISNHLYFYWYRQILGQKVEFLVSFYNNEISEKSEIFDDQFSVERPDGSNFTLKIRSTKLEDSAMYFCASRRVPRFGCTFGSGTRLTVV.

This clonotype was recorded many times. This chain's CDR3 is CASSPGNTYEQYF. Here the CDR3 DNA reads TGTGCCAGCTCACCCGGGAATACCTACGAGCAGTACTTC. V usage is TRBV18 and J usage is TRBJ2-7; D possibly corresponds to TRBD2 (5 bases). The V gene lost 3 bases and the J gene lost 2 bases, with 8 bases spanning the gap. CDR1 and CDR2 (germline): KGHSH, LQKENI. There are 13 residues in the CDR3.

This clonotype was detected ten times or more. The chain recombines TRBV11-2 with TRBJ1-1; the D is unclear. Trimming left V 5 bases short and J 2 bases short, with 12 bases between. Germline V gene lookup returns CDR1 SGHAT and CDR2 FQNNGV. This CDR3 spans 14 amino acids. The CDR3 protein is CASSLGSSNTEAFF. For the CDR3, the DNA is TGTGCCAGCAGCCTCGGGTCTTCAAACACTGAAGCTTTCTTT.

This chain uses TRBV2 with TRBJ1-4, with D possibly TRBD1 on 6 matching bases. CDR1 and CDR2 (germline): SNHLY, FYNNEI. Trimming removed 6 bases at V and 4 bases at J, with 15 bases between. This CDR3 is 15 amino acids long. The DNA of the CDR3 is TGTGCCAGCAGCGGATCGACAGGACTTAATGAAAAACTGTTTTTT. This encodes CASSGSTGLNEKLFF. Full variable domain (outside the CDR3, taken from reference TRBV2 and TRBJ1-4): EPEVTQTPSHQVTQMGQEVILRCVPISNHLYFYWYRQILGQKVEFLVSFYNNEISEKSEIFDDQFSVERPDGSNFTLKIRSTKLEDSAMYFCASSGSTGLNEKLFFGSGTQLSVL.

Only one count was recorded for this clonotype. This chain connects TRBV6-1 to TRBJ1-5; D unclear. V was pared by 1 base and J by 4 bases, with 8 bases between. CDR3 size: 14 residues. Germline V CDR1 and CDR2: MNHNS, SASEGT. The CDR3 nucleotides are TGTGCCAGCAGTGAAGAAGGACGGAATCAGCCCCAGCATTTT. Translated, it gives CASSEEGRNQPQHF.

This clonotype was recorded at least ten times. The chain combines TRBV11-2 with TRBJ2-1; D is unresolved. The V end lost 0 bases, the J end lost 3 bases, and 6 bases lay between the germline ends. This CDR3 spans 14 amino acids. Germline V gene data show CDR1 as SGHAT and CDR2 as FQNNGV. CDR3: CASSLEGHYNEQFF. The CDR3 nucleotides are TGTGCCAGCAGCTTAGAAGGGCACTACAATGAGCAGTTCTTC.